The 10 T cell receptor beta chains given below trace back to one sample, sequenced in a study of OX40 agonist ivuxolimab in advanced cancers. Library preparation used the immunoSEQ multiplex PCR assay. The source is immuneACCESS, and TCRdb retained only in-frame sequences with V and J called. Part of the clones is not carried over; for the studies checked, unresolved V genes explain less than half of this, and the remainder is unexplained. Here the sample has around 15,000 clones; roughly 78% occur a single time. The top ten clones comprise 28% of the sample. This sample comprised CD4+ or CD8+ T cells sorted from blood, obtained in a trial of the OX40 agonist ivuxolimab. The receptors shown here come from an adult with an advanced solid tumor such as melanoma, head and neck, liver or kidney cancer.

This clone has a single count. This chain connects TRBV5-3 to TRBJ2-2, with 7 positions matching TRBD1. TRBV5-3 is placed among ORFs of uncertain function. This CDR3 contains 15 residues. V shed 4 bases, J shed 0 bases, and the junction held 3 bases outside the gene matches. The CDR3 sequence is CARSGDRSNTGELFF. Here the CDR3 DNA reads TGTGCCAGAAGCGGGGACAGATCGAACACCGGGGAGCTGTTTTTT.

V usage is TRBV25-1 and J usage is TRBJ2-5; tentatively, D is TRBD1 (5 bases). CDR3 size: 15 residues. CDR1 MGHDK and CDR2 SYGVNS come from the germline V gene. The ends were cut back, 4 bases at V and 7 bases at J, with 19 bases in the middle. CDR3 in amino acids: CASSGQIRFTGTQYF. Written as DNA, the CDR3 is TGTGCCAGCAGTGGGCAAATCAGGTTTACAGGGACCCAGTACTTC.

The chain uses TRBV21-1 and TRBJ2-1; the listed D gene, TRBD2, was not tested against the DNA. TRBV21-1 is a pseudogene. The CDR3 totals 16 residues. The CDR3 region is CASSKAGGELYNEQFF. CDR3 DNA sequence: TGTGCCAGCAGCAAAGCGGGGGGGGAGCTCTACAATGAGCAGTTCTTC.

The chain is built from TRBV6-4 and TRBJ2-7; 8 nucleotides match TRBD2. Germline V gene data show CDR1 as MRHNA and CDR2 as SNTAGT. This CDR3 spans 15 amino acids. The V and J ends lost 4 bases and 0 bases, in that order; junction bases with no gene match: 5. The CDR3 sequence is CASSGGLVHSYEQYF. The DNA of the CDR3 is TGTGCCAGCAGTGGGGGACTAGTTCACTCCTACGAGCAGTACTTC.

This rearrangement joins TRBV4-1 to TRBJ1-2; a weak D match, TRBD1 (6 bases). There are 13 residues in the CDR3. V lost 0 bases, J lost 6 bases, and 8 bases lay in between. Germline V gene sequence: CDR1 MGHRA, CDR2 YSYEKL. The CDR3 nucleotides are TGCGCCAGCAGCCAAGAGGAGGGGGATGGCTACACCTTC. Its protein product is CASSQEEGDGYTF.

The V gene is TRBV18, the J gene TRBJ2-7; the match to TRBD1 covers 11 bases. Looked up from germline, CDR1 is KGHSH and CDR2 is LQKENI. This CDR3 has 15 residues. Trimming removed 3 bases from V and 3 bases from J; junction bases left unmatched: 4. The chain's CDR3 is CASSPGQGAIYEQYF. CDR3 bases: TGTGCCAGCTCACCCGGACAGGGGGCCATCTACGAGCAGTACTTC.

The rearrangement uses TRBV9 and TRBJ2-7; TRBD2 aligns across 10 bases. The CDR3 is 15 residues long. Germline-derived CDR1 and CDR2 are SGDLS and YYNGEE. The junction had 6 bases not matched to a gene; V was cut back by 3 bases and J by 3 bases. The CDR3 bases are TGTGCCAGCAGCGCATCCGGGACTAGCGACTACGAGCAGTACTTC. Translation gives CASSASGTSDYEQYF.

The chain employs TRBV28 and TRBJ2-1, with TRBD2 matching 12 bases. Germline V gene data show CDR1 as MDHEN and CDR2 as SYDVKM. This CDR3 region has 15 residues. The trim removed 5 bases at V and 6 bases at J, leaving 5 bases unmatched. CDR3 bases: TGTGCCAGCAGTCCGACTAGCGGGAGTAGCAATGAGCAGTTCTTC. It encodes CASSPTSGSSNEQFF.

For the CDR3, the DNA is TGTGCCAGCAGCCACCCGGGACAGGGGGTCTACGAGCAGTACTTC. Encoded protein: CASSHPGQGVYEQYF. The V and J genes are TRBV11-2 and TRBJ2-7, with 11 bases matching TRBD1. The CDR3 runs 15 residues. After removal of 5 bases from V and 3 bases from J, the junction contained 6 bases not matched to a gene. CDR1 SGHAT and CDR2 FQNNGV come from the germline V gene.

V is TRBV9 and J is TRBJ2-1; D ambiguous. V was cut by 1 base and J by 9 bases, with 17 bases left in between. There are 15 residues in the CDR3. Germline lookup yields CDR1 SGDLS and CDR2 YYNGEE. For the CDR3, the DNA is TGTGCCAGCAGCGTAATAATAGACGCGCGTAGTGAGCAGTTCTTC. Translating gives CASSVIIDARSEQFF.